This T cell receptor (beta chain) appears in the sequencing data of a study of T cell responses to AZD1222 COVID-19 vaccine. TCRdb's table, derived via immunoSEQ multiplex PCR, lists solely in-frame clones and lacks some. The sample carries 140,000 or so clones, 90% to 95% recorded once. The CDR3 totals 15 residues. CDR1 is KGHSH, CDR2 LQKENI, per germline. With V trimmed by 3 bases and J by 5 bases, 2 bases remained unmatched. The source of this sequence is an adult in good health. The chain has TRBV18 and TRBJ2-2; 11 nucleotides align to TRBD1. Sequences were derived from peripheral blood, sampled on day 0 of AZD1222 vaccination. CDR3 DNA: TGTGCCAGCTCACCTCGGGACAGGGGGACCGGGGAGCTGTTTTTT. Residues: CASSPRDRGTGELFF. The whole variable domain, filled in from reference TRBV18 and TRBJ2-2, reads NAGVMQNPRHLVRRRGQEARLRCSPMKGHSHVYWYRQLPEEGLKFMVYLQKENIIDESGMPKERFSAEFPKEGPSILRIQQVVRGDSAAYFCASSPRDRGTGELFFGEGSRLTVL.